The 26 T cell receptor beta chains below all came from one sample that was sequenced in a study of T cell responses to AZD1222 COVID-19 vaccine. TCRdb's table, derived via immunoSEQ multiplex PCR, lists solely in-frame clones and lacks some. Here the sample spans about 140,000 clones, roughly nine tenths being singletons. The input for sequencing was peripheral blood, taken on day 0 of AZD1222 vaccination. The receptors derive from an adult in good health.

The V and J genes are TRBV7-9 and TRBJ1-2; 8 bases line up with TRBD1. Germline V gene data show CDR1 as SEHNR and CDR2 as FQNEAQ (reference sequence). The CDR3 is made up of 15 amino acids. V was pared by 3 bases and J by 4 bases, with 7 bases of the junction left unmatched. This CDR3 reads CASSFTGTGVYGYTF. The CDR3 nucleotides read TGTGCCAGCAGCTTCACCGGGACAGGCGTCTATGGCTACACCTTC.

V and J are TRBV7-3 and TRBJ2-1; D is possibly TRBD2 (7 bases). This CDR3 comprises 15 residues. The ends were cut back, 5 bases at V and 6 bases at J, with 17 bases in the middle. Germline V gene lookup returns CDR1 SGHTA and CDR2 FQGTGA. As DNA, the CDR3 is TGTGCCAGCAGCCTAAACGGGGGGCGAGGCAATGAGCAGTTCTTC. Protein sequence: CASSLNGGRGNEQFF.

This chain connects TRBV23-1 to TRBJ1-3, with D unresolved. TRBV23-1 has ORF status, its function being uncertain. This CDR3 comprises 14 residues. Trimming removed 4 bases from V and 0 bases from J, with 7 bases in between. CDR3 sequence reads: CASSLRDSGNTIYF. The CDR3 DNA is TGCGCCAGCAGTCTGAGGGACTCTGGAAACACCATATATTTT.

The V call is TRBV6-6, the J call TRBJ1-5; 8 bases line up with TRBD1. The germline CDR1 and CDR2 sequences are MNHNY and SVGAGI (reference sequence). Trimming cost V 4 bases and J 1 base; bases outside gene matches: 3. The length of the CDR3 is 15 residues. The CDR3 here is CASSWDRYSNQPQHF. CDR3 DNA sequence: TGTGCCAGCAGTTGGGACAGGTACAGCAATCAGCCCCAGCATTTT.

This clone was picked up a small number of times. The CDR3 spells CASTLGQGAPLAKNIQYF. In DNA, the CDR3 is TGTGCCAGTACCTTGGGACAGGGGGCACCTCTAGCCAAAAACATTCAGTACTTC. The chain recombines TRBV19 with TRBJ2-4; 12 bases are a match to TRBD1. This CDR3 spans 18 amino acids. V was pared by 7 bases and J by 0 bases, with 10 bases of the junction left unmatched. CDR1 is LNHDA, CDR2 SQIVND, per germline (reference sequence).

The genes are TRBV4-3 and TRBJ2-3; the match to TRBD1 covers 9 bases. The CDR3 loop spans 17 amino acids. Germline V gives CDR1 LGHNA, CDR2 YSLEER. After removal of 4 bases from V and 3 bases from J, the junction contained 11 bases not matched to a gene. DNA of the CDR3: TGCGCCAGCAGCCCAGGATGGGACAGGGAGTTTACAGATACGCAGTATTTT. It translates to CASSPGWDREFTDTQYF.

CDR3 protein: CASSLWGTSYNEQFF. CDR3 sequence (DNA): TGTGCCAGCAGTTTATGGGGGACTTCCTACAATGAGCAGTTCTTC. The chain couples TRBV28 to TRBJ2-1, with D tentatively TRBD2 (6 bases). Between the trimmed V and J ends, which lost 0 bases and 1 base, there was a span of 7 bases. The CDR3 spans 15 residues. Looked up from germline, CDR1 is MDHEN and CDR2 is SYDVKM.

The rearrangement joins TRBV7-9 to TRBJ2-4; 7 nucleotides align to TRBD2. The germline CDR1 and CDR2 sequences are SEHNR and FQNEAQ (reference sequence). V was pared by 3 bases and J by 5 bases, with 4 bases of the junction left unmatched. This CDR3 spans 14 amino acids. The CDR3 DNA is TGTGCCAGCAGCTTCGGTCTAGCGGAAAACATTCAGTACTTC. Its translation is CASSFGLAENIQYF.

The rearrangement joins TRBV27 to TRBJ1-1; D is ambiguous. The germline V gene has CDR1 MNHEY and CDR2 SMNVEV (reference sequence). The CDR3 is 12 amino acids. Trimming cost V 2 bases and J 8 bases, with 9 bases left between them. As DNA, the CDR3 is TGTGCCAGCAGTTTAAACGGACGAGAAGCTTTCTTT. Translated: CASSLNGREAFF.

The chain uses TRBV13 and TRBJ2-1; D unclear. CDR1 and CDR2 (germline): PRHDT, FYEKMQ (reference sequence). Trimming left V 2 bases short and J 5 bases short, with 4 bases between. The CDR3 length is 12 residues. CDR3 amino acids: CASSLNHNEQFF. Written as DNA, the CDR3 is TGTGCCAGCAGCTTAAACCACAATGAGCAGTTCTTC.

The V call is TRBV4-3, the J call TRBJ2-7, with 13 nucleotides matching TRBD2. Germline lookup yields CDR1 LGHNA and CDR2 YSLEER. This CDR3 has 16 amino acids. Trimming took 0 bases from V and 6 from J; bases not matched to a gene: 5. CDR3 region: CASSQDGLAGVGEQYF. The CDR3 DNA sequence: TGCGCCAGCAGCCAAGATGGACTAGCGGGAGTAGGCGAGCAGTACTTC.

There are a few counts of this clone. The chain couples TRBV4-1 to TRBJ2-1, with 16 bases matching TRBD2. The V and J ends lost 4 bases and 7 bases, in that order; junction bases with no gene match: 7. CDR1 and CDR2 (germline): MGHRA, YSYEKL. This CDR3 has 17 amino acids. CDR3 in DNA: TGCGCCAGCAGCCGGGGACTAGCGGGAGGGCCTGGGAATGAGCAGTTCTTC. Translating it yields CASSRGLAGGPGNEQFF.

A remark on this clone: Other DNA variants within this sample encode the same CDR3. V and J are TRBV4-2 and TRBJ2-2; 10 bases are shared with TRBD2. Germline-derived CDR1 and CDR2 are LGHNA and YNFKEQ. V was clipped by 7 bases and J by 4 bases; unmatched bases: 3. The CDR3 covers 14 residues. Here the CDR3 reads CASTSGRVTGELFF. CDR3 nucleotides: TGTGCCAGCACGAGCGGGAGGGTCACCGGGGAGCTGTTTTTT.

The V call is TRBV14, the J call TRBJ2-1; D might be TRBD1 or TRBD2, each matching 5 bases. This CDR3 has 15 residues. V shed 6 bases and J shed 7 bases, with 19 bases lying between them. Germline CDR1 is SGHDN and CDR2 is FVKESK. As DNA, the CDR3 is TGTGCCAGCAGTAGAGGGCAAGGGGTTCTGAATGAGCAGTTCTTC. As protein: CASSRGQGVLNEQFF. The variable domain in full, with the rest retrieved from reference TRBV14 and TRBJ2-1, is EAGVTQFPSHSVIEKGQTVTLRCDPISGHDNLYWYRRVMGKEIKFLLHFVKESKQDESGMPNNRFLAERTGGTYSTLKVQPAELEDSGVYFCASSRGQGVLNEQFFGPGTRLTVL.

A few counts support this clone. The chain has TRBV6-5 and TRBJ1-4; possible D gene TRBD1, 5 bases. CDR3 length: 14 residues. Germline lookup yields CDR1 MNHEY and CDR2 SVGAGI. V dropped 5 bases and J dropped 7 bases, with 14 bases sitting between them. CDR3 nucleotides: TGTGCCAGCAGTCTCGCCGGGGGGGGTGAAAAACTGTTTTTT. Protein sequence: CASSLAGGGEKLFF.

J is TRBJ2-2 and V is TRBV4-3, with D possibly TRBD2 on 6 matching bases. The CDR3 length is 15 residues. The V gene lost 4 bases and the J gene lost 4 bases, with 13 bases spanning the gap. CDR1 and CDR2 (germline): LGHNA, YSLEER. CDR3 residues: CASSPWTNPTGELFF. DNA of the CDR3: TGCGCCAGCAGCCCCTGGACTAACCCCACCGGGGAGCTGTTTTTT.

The chain has TRBV12-1 and TRBJ2-3. TRBV12-1 is flagged as a pseudogene. The CDR3 spans 13 residues. CDR3 sequence reads: CASRFAVGDTQYF. The CDR3 region has the DNA TGTGCCAGCAGATTTGCCGTAGGGGATACGCAGTATTTT.

The chain joins TRBV6-5 to TRBJ1-6; D ambiguous. The germline V gene has CDR1 MNHEY and CDR2 SVGAGI. The CDR3 loop spans 16 amino acids. Trimming took off 0 bases at V and 7 bases at J, with 13 bases between the two ends. Here the CDR3 reads CASSYSNRGSNSPLHF. CDR3 in DNA: TGTGCCAGCAGTTACTCGAATCGAGGGTCAAATTCACCCCTCCACTTT.

In this sample, this clone is medium-sized (0.01 to 0.1%). V gene TRBV19 combines with J gene TRBJ1-2, with 7 nucleotides matching TRBD1. V trimming: 6 bases; J trimming: 6 bases; junction bases outside the gene matches: 13. This CDR3 is built from 15 residues. Germline loops: CDR1 LNHDA, CDR2 SQIVND (reference sequence). CDR3 in DNA: TGTGCCAGTAGCCAAGGTTCGACAGGGTTTGATGGCTACACCTTC. Its translation: CASSQGSTGFDGYTF.

The chain combines TRBV28 with TRBJ2-6; possible D gene TRBD2, 5 bases. The CDR3 has 16 amino acids. In germline, CDR1 is MDHEN, CDR2 SYDVKM. Trimming cost V 5 bases and J 0 bases, with 11 bases left between them. In DNA form, the CDR3 reads TGTGCCAGCAGTGAGAGCGGACCCTCTGGGGCCAACGTCCTGACTTTC. It encodes CASSESGPSGANVLTF.

This clone was recorded only once. This rearrangement joins TRBV7-8 to TRBJ1-5, with 8 nucleotides matching TRBD1. The CDR3 totals 20 residues. The germline V gene has CDR1 SGHVS and CDR2 FQNEAQ. With V trimmed by 4 bases and J by 4 bases, 21 bases remained unmatched. CDR3 coding DNA: TGTGCCAGCAGCTCCACCCGCAACCGACCCGCTACAGGGGGAAATCAGCCCCAGCATTTT. Translated: CASSSTRNRPATGGNQPQHF.

The sample holds one count of this clone. The CDR3 DNA is TGTGCCAGCAGCTCACAGGGGGCCTACGAGCAGTACTTC. Translation gives CASSSQGAYEQYF. The chain recombines TRBV7-2 with TRBJ2-7, with TRBD1 identical over 8 bases. V lost 4 bases, J lost 2 bases, and 1 base stayed unmatched. Per the germline V gene, CDR1 is SGHTA and CDR2 is FQGNSA. CDR3 length equals 13 residues. The variable domain in full, with the rest retrieved from reference TRBV7-2 and TRBJ2-7, is GAGVSQSPSNKVTEKGKDVELRCDPISGHTALYWYRQSLGQGLEFLIYFQGNSAPDKSGLPSDRFSAERTGGSVSTLTIQRTQQEDSAVYLCASSSQGAYEQYFGPGTRLTVT.

V usage is TRBV7-9 and J usage is TRBJ2-2; D ambiguous. V was pared by 1 base and J by 1 base, with 4 bases between. From germline, CDR1 is SEHNR and CDR2 FQNEAQ (reference sequence). CDR3 length: 14 residues. For the CDR3, the DNA is TGTGCCAGCAGCTTAGAGGGGAACACCGGGGAGCTGTTTTTT. Residues: CASSLEGNTGELFF.

This chain connects TRBV7-9 to TRBJ1-1, with 10 bases identical to TRBD1. CDR1 is SEHNR, CDR2 FQNEAQ, per germline (reference sequence). The CDR3 has 15 amino acids. The J segment lost 1 base and the V segment lost 6 bases, leaving 5 bases of the junction unmatched. The CDR3 region is CASSDRDRGNTEAFF. The CDR3 DNA follows: TGTGCCAGCAGTGACCGGGACAGGGGGAACACTGAAGCTTTCTTT. Drawing the rest from reference TRBV7-9 and TRBJ1-1, the complete variable domain is DTGVSQNPRHKITKRGQNVTFRCDPISEHNRLYWYRQTLGQGPEFLTYFQNEAQLEKSRLLSDRFSAERPKGSFSTLEIQRTEQGDSAMYLCASSDRDRGNTEAFFGQGTRLTVV.

The V call is TRBV6-5, the J call TRBJ2-6; D ambiguous. V was trimmed by 4 bases and J by 1 base, leaving 8 bases between them. The CDR3 spans 15 residues. Germline V gives CDR1 MNHEY, CDR2 SVGAGI. The CDR3 sequence is CASSLGQSGANVLTF. CDR3 coding DNA: TGTGCCAGCAGTTTAGGTCAGTCTGGGGCCAACGTCCTGACTTTC.

V gene TRBV11-2 combines with J gene TRBJ2-7, with D possibly matching TRBD2 (6 bases). The CDR3 contains 17 residues. The V end was cut by 1 base, the J end by 2 bases, with 18 bases between. From germline, CDR1 is SGHAT and CDR2 FQNNGV. CDR3 in amino acids: CASSLGSGGIGTYEQYF. CDR3 bases: TGTGCCAGCAGCTTAGGTTCTGGCGGGATCGGGACCTACGAGCAGTACTTC.